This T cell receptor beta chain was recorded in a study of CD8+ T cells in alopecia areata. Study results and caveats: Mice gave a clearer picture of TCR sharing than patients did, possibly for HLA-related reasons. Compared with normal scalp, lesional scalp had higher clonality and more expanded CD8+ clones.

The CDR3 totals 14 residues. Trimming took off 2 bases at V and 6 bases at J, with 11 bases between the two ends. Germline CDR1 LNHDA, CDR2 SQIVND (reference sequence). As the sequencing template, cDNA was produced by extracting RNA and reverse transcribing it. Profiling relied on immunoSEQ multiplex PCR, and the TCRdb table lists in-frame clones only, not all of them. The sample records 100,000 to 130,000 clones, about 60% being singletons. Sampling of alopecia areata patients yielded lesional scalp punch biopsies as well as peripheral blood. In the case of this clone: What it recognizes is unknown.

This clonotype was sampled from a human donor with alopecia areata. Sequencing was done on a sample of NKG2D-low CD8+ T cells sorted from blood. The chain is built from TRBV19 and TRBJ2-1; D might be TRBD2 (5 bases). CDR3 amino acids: CASSIMGVLNEQFF. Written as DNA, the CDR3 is TGTGCCAGTAGTATAATGGGAGTACTCAATGAGCAGTTCTTC. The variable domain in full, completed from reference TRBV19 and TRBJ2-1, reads DGGITQSPKYLFRKEGQNVTLSCEQNLNHDAMYWYRQDPGQGLRLIYYSQIVNDFQKGDIAEGYSVSREKKESFPLTVTSAQKNPTAFYLCASSIMGVLNEQFFGPGTRLTVL.